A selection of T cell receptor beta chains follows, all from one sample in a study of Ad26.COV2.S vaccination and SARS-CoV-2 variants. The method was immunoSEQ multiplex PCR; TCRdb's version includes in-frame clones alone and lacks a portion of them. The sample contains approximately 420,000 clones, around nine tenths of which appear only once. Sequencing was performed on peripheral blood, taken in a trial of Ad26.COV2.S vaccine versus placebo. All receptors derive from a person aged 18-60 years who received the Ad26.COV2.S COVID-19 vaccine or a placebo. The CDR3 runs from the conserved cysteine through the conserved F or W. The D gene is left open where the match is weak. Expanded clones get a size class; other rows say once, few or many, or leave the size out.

CDR3 DNA: TGTGCCAGAAAATGGGCGGGAATTAGGTGGCCTCCGCCCACCGGGGAGCTGTTTTTT; CDR3 protein: CARKWAGIRWPPPTGELFF; V gene: TRBV4-2; J gene: TRBJ2-2; clone size: few; D gene: NA
CDR3 DNA: TGCGCCAGCAACCCGGGACTAGCGATTTCCGAGCAGTACTTC; CDR3 protein: CASNPGLAISEQYF; V gene: TRBV5-1; J gene: TRBJ2-7; clone size: NA; D gene: TRBD2
CDR3 DNA: TGCGCCAGCAGCTCGGGACTAGCGGAGATCAATGAGCAGTTCTTC; CDR3 protein: CASSSGLAEINEQFF; V gene: TRBV5-1; J gene: TRBJ2-1; clone size: once; D gene: TRBD2
CDR3 DNA: TGTGCCAGCAGCCAAGAAGGAACGGTAGGGTATGGCTACACCTTC; CDR3 protein: CASSQEGTVGYGYTF; V gene: TRBV3-1/TRBV3-2; J gene: TRBJ1-2; clone size: NA; D gene: NA
CDR3 DNA: TGTGCCAGCAGCTCCCCGGACGGCTACTCTAACTATGGCTACACCTTC; CDR3 protein: CASSSPDGYSNYGYTF; V gene: TRBV7-2; J gene: TRBJ1-2; clone size: NA; D gene: NA
CDR3 DNA: TGTGCCAGCAGCTTAGCACAGGGGAGCACTGAAGCTTTCTTT; CDR3 protein: CASSLAQGSTEAFF; V gene: TRBV7-2; J gene: TRBJ1-1; clone size: NA; D gene: TRBD1
CDR3 DNA: TGTGCCAGCAGAACGACAGGGGTTTCACCCCTCCACTTT; CDR3 protein: CASRTTGVSPLHF; V gene: TRBV6-5; J gene: TRBJ1-6; clone size: few; D gene: TRBD1
CDR3 DNA: TGCGCCAGCGGCAGGGACTCAGATACGCAGTATTTT; CDR3 protein: CASGRDSDTQYF; V gene: TRBV10-2; J gene: TRBJ2-3; clone size: NA; D gene: NA
CDR3 DNA: TGTGCCAGCAGCTTAGGAGTGGGAAGCTCCTACGAGCAGTACTTC; CDR3 protein: CASSLGVGSSYEQYF; V gene: TRBV11-2; J gene: TRBJ2-7; clone size: once; D gene: NA
CDR3 DNA: TGTGCCAGCAGCTTTGGACAGGGGAGGATCGACGAGCAGTACTTC; CDR3 protein: CASSFGQGRIDEQYF; V gene: TRBV11-2; J gene: TRBJ2-7; clone size: NA; D gene: TRBD1
CDR3 DNA: TGTGCCAGCAGCCTACTAGCTGGCTACAATGAGCAGTTCTTC; CDR3 protein: CASSLLAGYNEQFF; V gene: TRBV3-1/TRBV3-2; J gene: TRBJ2-1; clone size: NA; D gene: NA
CDR3 DNA: TGTGCCAGCAGCTTTGGGTACGGGGTGAACACTGAAGCTTTCTTT; CDR3 protein: CASSFGYGVNTEAFF; V gene: TRBV7-8; J gene: TRBJ1-1; clone size: NA; D gene: NA
CDR3 DNA: TGTGCCATCAGTGAGTATGGACTAGCGGGGGGTCCCCCAGGAGATACGCAGTATTTT; CDR3 protein: CAISEYGLAGGPPGDTQYF; V gene: TRBV10-3; J gene: TRBJ2-3; clone size: NA; D gene: TRBD2
CDR3 DNA: TGTGCCAGCAGCGCCTTTAGCGTCTCAGATACGCAGTATTTT; CDR3 protein: CASSAFSVSDTQYF; V gene: TRBV11-2; J gene: TRBJ2-3; clone size: NA; D gene: NA
CDR3 DNA: TGCGCCAGCAGCTCGGTACTAGCGACCGGGGAGCTGTTTTTT; CDR3 protein: CASSSVLATGELFF; V gene: TRBV5-1; J gene: TRBJ2-2; clone size: NA; D gene: TRBD2
CDR3 DNA: TGCGCCAGCAGCTGGGGGGAGGGCTACACTGAAGCTTTCTTT; CDR3 protein: CASSWGEGYTEAFF; V gene: TRBV5-1; J gene: TRBJ1-1; clone size: NA; D gene: NA
CDR3 DNA: TGTGCCCGCGGGGGGAGGGGGGACTCCTACGAGCAGTACTTC; CDR3 protein: CARGGRGDSYEQYF; V gene: TRBV6-5; J gene: TRBJ2-7; clone size: NA; D gene: TRBD2
CDR3 DNA: TGTGCCAGCAGCCCCGGACTTTCCTACGAGCAGTACTTC; CDR3 protein: CASSPGLSYEQYF; V gene: TRBV7-6; J gene: TRBJ2-7; clone size: NA; D gene: NA
CDR3 DNA: TGTGCCAGCAGCGTATCCACCGCAGGAGGGAACACTGAAGCTTTCTTT; CDR3 protein: CASSVSTAGGNTEAFF; V gene: TRBV9; J gene: TRBJ1-1; clone size: NA; D gene: NA
CDR3 DNA: TGTGCCATCAGCTCCTCACAGGGAAACGAGCAGTACTTC; CDR3 protein: CAISSSQGNEQYF; V gene: TRBV10-3; J gene: TRBJ2-7; clone size: NA; D gene: NA
CDR3 DNA: TGTGCCAGCCAGGTGGGAGGGGCGGTCGGGGAGCTGTTTTTT; CDR3 protein: CASQVGGAVGELFF; V gene: TRBV6-5; J gene: TRBJ2-2; clone size: NA; D gene: TRBD2
CDR3 DNA: TGTGCCAGCAGTGTACTAACTAGCGGGGGGGCCCAAGCCAAAAACATTCAGTACTTC; CDR3 protein: CASSVLTSGGAQAKNIQYF; V gene: TRBV2; J gene: TRBJ2-4; clone size: NA; D gene: TRBD2
CDR3 DNA: TGTGCCAGCAGCCAAGATTTCCTGAGCGGGGCTTCATTCCAGTTCTTC; CDR3 protein: CASSQDFLSGASFQFF; V gene: TRBV3-1/TRBV3-2; J gene: TRBJ2-1; clone size: NA; D gene: TRBD2
CDR3 DNA: TGTGCCACCAGTGATTTCTGGAGCGTTATTTCACCCCTCCACTTT; CDR3 protein: CATSDFWSVISPLHF; V gene: TRBV24-1; J gene: TRBJ1-6; clone size: NA; D gene: NA
CDR3 DNA: TGCGCCAGCAGCCAAGAGCTCACAGGGGCTGGAAACACCATATATTTT; CDR3 protein: CASSQELTGAGNTIYF; V gene: TRBV4-1; J gene: TRBJ1-3; clone size: NA; D gene: TRBD1
CDR3 DNA: TGTGCCAGCAGTTCGTCTAGGGTGCAGTACTTC; CDR3 protein: CASSSSRVQYF; V gene: TRBV6-2/TRBV6-3; J gene: TRBJ2-7; clone size: NA; D gene: NA
CDR3 DNA: TGTGCCAGCAGCCCGCAGTTAGGTGGTAGCGGGGCCGGCGCTACGCAGTATTTT; CDR3 protein: CASSPQLGGSGAGATQYF; V gene: TRBV7-2; J gene: TRBJ2-3; clone size: NA; D gene: TRBD2
CDR3 DNA: TGTGCCAGCAGCGTAGAAGCGGGCGGGGGGGCAGATACGCAGTATTTT; CDR3 protein: CASSVEAGGGADTQYF; V gene: TRBV9; J gene: TRBJ2-3; clone size: NA; D gene: TRBD2
CDR3 DNA: TGCGCCAGCAGCCAAGAAGAGGGTGGATCGGGAACTGAAGCTTTCTTT; CDR3 protein: CASSQEEGGSGTEAFF; V gene: TRBV4-1; J gene: TRBJ1-1; clone size: NA; D gene: NA